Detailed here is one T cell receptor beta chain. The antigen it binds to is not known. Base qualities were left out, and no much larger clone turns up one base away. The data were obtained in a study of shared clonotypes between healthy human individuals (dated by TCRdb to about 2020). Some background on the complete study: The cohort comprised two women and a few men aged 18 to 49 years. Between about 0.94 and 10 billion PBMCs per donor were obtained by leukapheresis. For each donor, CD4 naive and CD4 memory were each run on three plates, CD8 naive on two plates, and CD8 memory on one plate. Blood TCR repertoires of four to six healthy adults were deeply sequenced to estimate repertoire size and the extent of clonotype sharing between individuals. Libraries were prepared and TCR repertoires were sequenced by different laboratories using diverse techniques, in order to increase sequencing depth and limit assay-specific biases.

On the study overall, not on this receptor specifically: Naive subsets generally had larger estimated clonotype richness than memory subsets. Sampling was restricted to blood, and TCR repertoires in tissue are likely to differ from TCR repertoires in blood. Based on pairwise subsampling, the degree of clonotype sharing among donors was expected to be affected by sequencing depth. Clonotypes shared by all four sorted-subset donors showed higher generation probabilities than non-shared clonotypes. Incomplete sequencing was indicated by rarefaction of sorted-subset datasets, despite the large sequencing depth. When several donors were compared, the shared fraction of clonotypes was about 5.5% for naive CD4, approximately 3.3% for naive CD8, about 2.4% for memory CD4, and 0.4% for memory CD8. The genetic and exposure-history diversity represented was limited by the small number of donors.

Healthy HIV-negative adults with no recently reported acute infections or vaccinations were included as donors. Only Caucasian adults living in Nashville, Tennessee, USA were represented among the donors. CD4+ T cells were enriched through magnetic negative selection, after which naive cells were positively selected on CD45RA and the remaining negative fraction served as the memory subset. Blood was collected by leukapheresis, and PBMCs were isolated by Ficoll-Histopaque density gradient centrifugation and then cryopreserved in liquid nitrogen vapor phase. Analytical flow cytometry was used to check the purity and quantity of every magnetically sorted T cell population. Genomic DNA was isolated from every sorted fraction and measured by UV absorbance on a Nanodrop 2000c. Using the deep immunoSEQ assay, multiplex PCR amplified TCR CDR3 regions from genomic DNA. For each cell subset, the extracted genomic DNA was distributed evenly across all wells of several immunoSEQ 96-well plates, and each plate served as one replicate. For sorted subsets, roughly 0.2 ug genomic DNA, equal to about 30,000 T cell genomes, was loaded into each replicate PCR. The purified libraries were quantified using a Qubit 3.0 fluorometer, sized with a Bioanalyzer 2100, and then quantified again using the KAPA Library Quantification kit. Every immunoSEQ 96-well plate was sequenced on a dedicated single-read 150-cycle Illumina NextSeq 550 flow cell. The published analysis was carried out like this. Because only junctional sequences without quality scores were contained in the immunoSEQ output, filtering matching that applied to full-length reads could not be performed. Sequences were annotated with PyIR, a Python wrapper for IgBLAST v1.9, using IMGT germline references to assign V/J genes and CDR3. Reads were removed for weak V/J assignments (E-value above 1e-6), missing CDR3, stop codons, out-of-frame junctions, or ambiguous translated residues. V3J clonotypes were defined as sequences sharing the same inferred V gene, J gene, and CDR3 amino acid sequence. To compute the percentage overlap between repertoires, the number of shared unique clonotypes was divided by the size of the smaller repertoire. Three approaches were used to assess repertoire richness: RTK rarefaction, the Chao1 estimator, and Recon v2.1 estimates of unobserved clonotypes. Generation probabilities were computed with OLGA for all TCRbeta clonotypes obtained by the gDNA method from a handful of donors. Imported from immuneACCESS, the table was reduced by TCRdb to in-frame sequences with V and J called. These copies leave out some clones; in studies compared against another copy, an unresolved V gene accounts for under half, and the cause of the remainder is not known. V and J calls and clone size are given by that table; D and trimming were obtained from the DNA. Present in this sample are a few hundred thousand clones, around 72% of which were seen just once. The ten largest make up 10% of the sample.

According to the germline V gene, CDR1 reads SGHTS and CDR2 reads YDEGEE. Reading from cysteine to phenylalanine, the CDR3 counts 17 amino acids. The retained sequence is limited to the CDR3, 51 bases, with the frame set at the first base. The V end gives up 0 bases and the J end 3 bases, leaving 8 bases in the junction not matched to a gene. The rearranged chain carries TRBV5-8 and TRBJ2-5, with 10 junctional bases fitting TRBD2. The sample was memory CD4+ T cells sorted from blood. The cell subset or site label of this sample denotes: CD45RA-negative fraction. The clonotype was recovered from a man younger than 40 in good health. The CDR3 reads CASSLGFTSGNEETQYF. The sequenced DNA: TGTGCCAGCAGCTTGGGTTTTACTAGCGGGAATGAAGAGACCCAGTACTTC.